The next 12 T cell receptor beta chains were all read from a single sample in a study of blood T cell repertoires in COVID-19. Method: immunoSEQ multiplex PCR; TCRdb's copy keeps in-frame clones and lacks some. The sample consists of 250,000 or so clones, roughly nine tenths of them appearing once. The sequencing sample was made of peripheral blood. These receptor sequences come from a woman aged 40 to 55 who had recovered from COVID-19.

This clone showed up just once. Other DNA sequences in this sample translate to the same CDR3. V usage is TRBV5-6 and J usage is TRBJ1-1, with TRBD1 matching over 7 bases. CDR1 is SGHDT and CDR2 is YYEEEE in the germline V gene. After removal of 4 bases from V and 7 bases from J, the junction contained 4 bases not matched to a gene. This CDR3 is built from 12 residues. The CDR3 protein is CASSLGQVEAFF. The CDR3 DNA reads TGTGCCAGCAGCCTCGGACAGGTTGAAGCTTTCTTT.

The CDR3 spells CATTREINQPQHF. In DNA form, the CDR3 reads TGTGCCACAACACGGGAAATAAATCAGCCCCAGCATTTT. This chain connects TRBV2 to TRBJ1-5; D gene uncertain. Germline loops: CDR1 SNHLY, CDR2 FYNNEI. V lost 10 bases and J 4 bases, leaving 14 bases between the germline ends. The CDR3 consists of 13 residues.

The rearrangement joins TRBV5-1 to TRBJ2-1, with 7 bases lining up with TRBD1. The junction had 10 bases not matched to a gene; V was cut back by 4 bases and J by 3 bases. Germline loops: CDR1 SGHRS, CDR2 YFSETQ. The CDR3 spans 16 residues. For the CDR3, the DNA is TGCGCCAGCAGCCTGAAGGGGGCCAGTAACTACAATGAGCAGTTCTTC. Its translation is CASSLKGASNYNEQFF. The variable domain in full, completed from reference TRBV5-1 and TRBJ2-1, reads KAGVTQTPRYLIKTRGQQVTLSCSPISGHRSVSWYQQTPGQGLQFLFEYFSETQRNKGNFPGRFSGRQFSNSRSEMNVSTLELGDSALYLCASSLKGASNYNEQFFGPGTRLTVL.

This rearrangement joins TRBV25-1 to TRBJ2-7; D is perhaps TRBD2 (6 bases). This CDR3 contains 14 residues. V gave up 6 bases and J gave up 7 bases, with 19 bases separating them. Germline CDR1 is MGHDK and CDR2 is SYGVNS. Here the CDR3 DNA reads TGTGCCAGCAGCCCCCTCGGGACTCCGCGGGAGCAGTACTTC. Its protein is CASSPLGTPREQYF.

V is TRBV10-3 and J is TRBJ1-3; 7 bases line up with TRBD1. The V gene end was trimmed by 10 bases and the J gene end by 2 bases; junction bases not matched to a gene: 8. CDR1 ENHRY and CDR2 SYGVKD come from the germline V gene. CDR3 length: 14 residues. CDR3 residues: CANSDRATGNTIYF. In DNA form, the CDR3 reads TGTGCCAACTCTGACAGGGCGACTGGAAACACCATATATTTT.

The V call is TRBV4-1, the J call TRBJ1-1; 8 positions match TRBD1. V gave up 3 bases and J gave up 4 bases; unmatched junction bases: 7. Germline V gene lookup returns CDR1 MGHRA and CDR2 YSYEKL. The CDR3 contains 15 residues. The CDR3 reads CASSQHRGGSTEAFF. In DNA, the CDR3 is TGCGCCAGCAGCCAGCACAGGGGGGGGTCCACTGAAGCTTTCTTT.

The chain carries TRBV10-1 and TRBJ2-1, with D tentatively TRBD1 (6 bases). This CDR3 contains 12 residues. Trimming stripped 2 bases from V and 12 bases from J, with 11 bases between. The V gene's germline CDR1 is WNHNN and CDR2 SYGVQD (reference sequence). CDR3 sequence reads: CASSERDMAQFF. Here the CDR3 DNA reads TGCGCCAGCAGTGAGAGGGACATGGCGCAGTTCTTC.

This chain uses TRBV6-5 with TRBJ1-4, with 12 bases lining up with TRBD1. V shed 4 bases and J 7 bases; nucleotides not matched to a gene: 1. Germline CDR1 reads MNHEY; CDR2 reads SVGAGI. The CDR3 is 14 amino acids. The CDR3 protein is CASSSGQGAEKLFF. CDR3 DNA sequence: TGTGCCAGCAGTTCGGGACAGGGGGCTGAAAAACTGTTTTTT.

V and J are TRBV2 and TRBJ2-1; 7 bases map to TRBD1. This CDR3 has 16 residues. V lost 3 bases and J lost 3; bases outside the gene matches: 8. Germline V gene data show CDR1 as SNHLY and CDR2 as FYNNEI. CDR3 sequence (DNA): TGTGCCAGCAGTGAGAGTCGGACAGGACTCTACAATGAGCAGTTCTTC. It encodes CASSESRTGLYNEQFF.

This chain uses TRBV28 with TRBJ1-1; 7 positions agree with TRBD1. Trimming at V came to 10 bases and at J to 3 bases, leaving 14 bases not matched to a gene. The CDR3 runs to 15 residues. Germline values: CDR1 MDHEN, CDR2 SYDVKM. CDR3 bases: TGTGCCACACTAGGAAAACAGGGGTTCGACACTGAAGCTTTCTTT. Translating it yields CATLGKQGFDTEAFF.

V and J are TRBV5-6 and TRBJ2-3; 7 positions match TRBD1. Germline V gene data show CDR1 as SGHDT and CDR2 as YYEEEE. Trimming cost V 2 bases and J 1 base; bases outside gene matches: 1. The CDR3 is 14 amino acids. CDR3 coding DNA: TGTGCCAGCAGCTTTGGGACAGGCACAGATACGCAGTATTTT. Its protein is CASSFGTGTDTQYF.

The rearrangement links TRBV2 to TRBJ1-2; unclear D gene. V was shortened by 6 bases and J by 6 bases, with 14 bases between the two germline ends. The CDR3 runs 13 residues. Germline lookup yields CDR1 SNHLY and CDR2 FYNNEI. CDR3: CASSANFFDGYTF. The CDR3 coding sequence is TGTGCCAGCAGCGCTAACTTCTTCGATGGCTACACCTTC.